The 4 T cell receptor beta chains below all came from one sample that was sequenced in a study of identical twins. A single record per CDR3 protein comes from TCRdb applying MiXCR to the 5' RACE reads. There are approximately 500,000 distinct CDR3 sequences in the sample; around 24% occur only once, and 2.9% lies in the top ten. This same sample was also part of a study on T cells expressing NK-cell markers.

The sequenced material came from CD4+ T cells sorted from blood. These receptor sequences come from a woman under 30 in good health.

The CDR3 DNA reads TGTGCCAGCAGTGTGAGCAGGACCTCCCAAGTGCAGTACTTC. The encoded protein is CASSVSRTSQVQYF. The chain joins TRBV2 to TRBJ2-7; no firm D call. CDR3 length: 14 amino acids. V lost 4 bases and J 9 bases, leaving 19 bases between the germline ends. Per the germline V gene, CDR1 is SNHLY and CDR2 is FYNNEI.

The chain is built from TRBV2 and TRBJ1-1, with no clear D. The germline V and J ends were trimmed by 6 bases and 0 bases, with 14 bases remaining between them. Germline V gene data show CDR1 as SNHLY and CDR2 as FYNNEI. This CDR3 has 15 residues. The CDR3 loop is CASSDDSALNTEAFF. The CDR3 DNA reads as TGTGCCAGCAGCGATGACTCGGCCTTGAACACTGAAGCTTTCTTT. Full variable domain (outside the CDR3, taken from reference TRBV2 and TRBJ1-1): EPEVTQTPSHQVTQMGQEVILRCVPISNHLYFYWYRQILGQKVEFLVSFYNNEISEKSEIFDDQFSVERPDGSNFTLKIRSTKLEDSAMYFCASSDDSALNTEAFFGQGTRLTVV.

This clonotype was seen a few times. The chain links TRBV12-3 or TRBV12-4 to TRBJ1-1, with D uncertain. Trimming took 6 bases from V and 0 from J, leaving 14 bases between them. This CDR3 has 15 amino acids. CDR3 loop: CASSRSFAVNTEAFF. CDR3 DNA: TGTGCCAGCAGCCGGTCTTTTGCCGTGAACACTGAAGCTTTCTTT.

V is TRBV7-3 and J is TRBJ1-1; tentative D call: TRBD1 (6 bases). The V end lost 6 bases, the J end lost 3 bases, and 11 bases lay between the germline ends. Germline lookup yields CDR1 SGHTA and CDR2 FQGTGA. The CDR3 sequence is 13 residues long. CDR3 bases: TGTGCCAGCAGATGGACAGAGTACACTGAAGCTTTCTTT. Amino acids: CASRWTEYTEAFF.